The 16 T cell receptor beta chains presented below share a single source sample, sequenced in a study of blood T cells in healthy people across ages. A sample-barcoded 5' primer and a J-beta primer mix were used in a second PCR of roughly 6 to 12 cycles. MiXCR was run by TCRdb on the 5' RACE reads, yielding one entry per CDR3 protein. The sample shows 710,000 or so distinct CDR3 sequences, about 30% of them seen only once. Sequencing was performed on blood. The receptor set was obtained from an elderly woman in good health.

This clonotype was counted at least ten times. The chain is built from TRBV20-1 and TRBJ1-2; TRBD1 matches 7 bases. Germline values: CDR1 DFQATT, CDR2 SNEGSKA (reference sequence). The V and J ends lost 5 bases and 5 bases, in that order; junction bases with no gene match: 8. This CDR3 has 13 residues. The CDR3 protein is CSAYRTGGYGYTF. The CDR3 DNA reads TGCAGTGCTTACCGGACAGGAGGGTATGGCTACACCTTC.

The genes are TRBV20-1 and TRBJ2-1; 12 bases line up with TRBD2. Germline values: CDR1 DFQATT, CDR2 SNEGSKA (reference sequence). V dropped 0 bases and J dropped 6; count of bases not matched to a gene: 9. This CDR3 has 17 amino acids. The CDR3 DNA follows: TGCAGTGCTAGAGATCCTGTACTAGCGGGAGGCGGCAATGAGCAGTTCTTC. The encoded protein is CSARDPVLAGGGNEQFF.

The sample holds many counts of this clonotype. V is TRBV5-1 and J is TRBJ1-2; TRBD1 matches 8 bases. With V trimmed by 2 bases and J by 2 bases, 11 bases remained unmatched. The CDR3 length is 17 residues. Germline assignment: CDR1 SGHRS and CDR2 YFSETQ. The CDR3 reads CASSLTPGGYPNYGYTF. The CDR3 nucleotides are TGCGCCAGCAGCTTAACGCCAGGGGGCTATCCGAACTATGGCTACACCTTC.

Only a few counts were recorded for this clonotype. The rearrangement links TRBV29-1 to TRBJ2-2, with 8 nucleotides matching TRBD1. Trimming cost V 6 bases and J 2 bases; bases outside gene matches: 5. CDR3 length: 14 residues. Germline V gene lookup returns CDR1 SQVTM and CDR2 ANQGSEA. CDR3 protein: CSVTGGINTGELFF. DNA of the CDR3: TGCAGCGTAACAGGGGGTATTAACACCGGGGAGCTGTTTTTT.

This clonotype was recorded many times. This sequence joins TRBV4-1 and TRBJ2-3, with D unresolved. The CDR3 sequence is 15 residues long. Germline V gives CDR1 MGHRA, CDR2 YSYEKL. Trimming removed 0 bases at V and 1 base at J, with 8 bases between. The CDR3 sequence is CASSQEGYGTDTQYF. CDR3 nucleotide sequence: TGCGCCAGCAGCCAAGAAGGGTACGGCACAGATACGCAGTATTTT.

This clonotype came up a few times. The chain carries TRBV4-2 and TRBJ1-1; D gene ambiguous. The ends were cut back, 7 bases at V and 0 bases at J, with 21 bases in the middle. The CDR3 runs to 17 residues. CDR1 LGHNA and CDR2 YNFKEQ come from the germline V gene. In DNA, the CDR3 is TGTGCCAGCATCCCAGGTCCCGGGATGGCGATGAACACTGAAGCTTTCTTT. It yields the protein CASIPGPGMAMNTEAFF.

As regards this clonotype: A much larger clone lies a single base off, so this may be a read error. The chain employs TRBV11-3 and TRBJ2-1; the D call may be TRBD1 or TRBD2 (5 bases each). Trimming removed 3 bases at V and 13 bases at J, with 19 bases between. In germline, CDR1 is SGHNT, CDR2 YENEEA. The CDR3 length is 14 residues. The CDR3 nucleotides are TGTGCCAGCAGCTTGGGACCGAACCAAGAGACCCAGTTCTTC. Translating gives CASSLGPNQETQFF.

J is TRBJ1-4 and V is TRBV7-2; possible D gene TRBD1, 5 bases. This CDR3 spans 18 amino acids. V was clipped by 2 bases and J by 4 bases, with 20 bases between them. The germline V gene has CDR1 SGHTA and CDR2 FQGNSA. Written as DNA, the CDR3 is TGTGCCAGCAGCTTATTTGCGATGGGTCGGGGCGGTAATGAAAAACTGTTTTTT. Residues: CASSLFAMGRGGNEKLFF.

This clonotype was seen repeatedly, ten times or more. The chain links TRBV4-3 to TRBJ1-2, with TRBD1 matching over 8 bases. The junction had 7 bases not matched to a gene; V was cut back by 3 bases and J by 1 base. Germline lookup yields CDR1 LGHNA and CDR2 YSLEER. The CDR3 has 16 residues. CDR3 in amino acids: CASSQGGDRGNYGYTF. For the CDR3, the DNA is TGCGCCAGCAGCCAGGGGGGAGACAGGGGTAACTATGGCTACACCTTC.

In its sample, this clonotype was seen many times. This chain connects TRBV7-2 to TRBJ2-3, with TRBD1 matching 7 bases. V lost 4 bases and J lost 4; bases outside the gene matches: 8. Germline V gene sequence: CDR1 SGHTA, CDR2 FQGNSA. This CDR3 region has 15 residues. Here the CDR3 DNA reads TGTGCCAGCAGCTCTCCGGACAGGCGGGCAGATACGCAGTATTTT. As protein: CASSSPDRRADTQYF.

The table lists this clonotype with many counts. This chain links TRBV6-2 or TRBV6-3 with TRBJ2-5, with 8 bases fitting TRBD2. The CDR3 is 15 amino acids. J lost 6 bases, V lost 3 bases, and 9 bases had no gene match. Germline CDR1 is MNHEY and CDR2 is SVGEGT. The CDR3 coding sequence is TGTGCCAGCAGTTATGGGGGACTAGAGCACCAGACCCAGTACTTC. Translating gives CASSYGGLEHQTQYF.

The sample holds many counts of this clonotype. This sequence joins TRBV4-2 and TRBJ1-5; D perhaps matches TRBD1 (5 bases). Looked up from germline, CDR1 is LGHNA and CDR2 is YNFKEQ. Trimming cost V 0 bases and J 7 bases, with 10 bases left between them. The CDR3 extends over 14 amino acids. The CDR3 protein is CASSQESGRQPQHF. Written as DNA, the CDR3 is TGTGCCAGCAGCCAAGAGTCAGGGAGGCAGCCCCAGCATTTT.

This clonotype was recorded at least ten times. The chain links TRBV18 to TRBJ1-1; no clear D. The V end lost 2 bases, the J end lost 4 bases, and 17 bases lay between the germline ends. CDR1 is KGHSH, CDR2 LQKENI, per germline. The CDR3 totals 16 residues. The CDR3 nucleotides are TGTGCCAGCTCACCAATGTGGGCGGCGAGAGGCACTGAAGCTTTCTTT. Its protein product is CASSPMWAARGTEAFF.

This clonotype was observed at least ten times. The rearrangement joins TRBV20-1 to TRBJ2-3; 7 bases fit TRBD1. The V gene's germline CDR1 is DFQATT and CDR2 SNEGSKA (reference sequence). The V segment lost 6 bases and the J segment 2 bases; nucleotides outside the gene matches: 11. The CDR3 is made up of 15 amino acids. In nucleotides, the CDR3 is TGCAGTGCCCCTACCGGGACAGCTATCACAGATACGCAGTATTTT. Translated: CSAPTGTAITDTQYF.

This clonotype was detected ten times or more. This rearrangement joins TRBV2 to TRBJ2-7; maybe TRBD1 (5 bases). Germline V lookup: CDR1 SNHLY, CDR2 FYNNEI. Trimming removed 6 bases from V and 0 bases from J, with 6 bases in between. The CDR3 loop spans 12 amino acids. The DNA of the CDR3 is TGTGCCAGCAGACAGGACTCCTACGAGCAGTACTTC. Protein sequence: CASRQDSYEQYF.

Comments on this clonotype: A much bigger clone sits one base away, suggesting this may be a read error. The chain joins TRBV4-1 to TRBJ1-4, with TRBD1 matching over 8 bases. CDR3 size: 15 residues. The germline V gene encodes CDR1 MGHRA and CDR2 YSYEKL. CDR3 sequence: CASSPWTGTNEKLLF. The CDR3 DNA follows: TGCGCCAGCAGCCCATGGACAGGGACCAATGAAAAACTGTTGTTT.